Within the sample, the clone carrying this T cell receptor (beta chain) is large. The data were obtained in a study of spatial heterogeneity in lung cancer. Documented time point: sample taken at primary tumor resection. Single TCR cDNA molecules each had their own unique molecular identifier. A single record per CDR3 protein comes from TCRdb applying MiXCR to the 5' RACE reads. Of some 3,000 distinct CDR3 sequences detected, 8.5% to 9% appear once; the ten largest clones hold under 25%. This sequence was found in a female donor with early-stage non-small cell lung cancer. The starting material was normal lung tissue next to the tumor, obtained at surgery.

CDR3 nucleotides: TGTGCCAGCAGCTTGTCAGGGGATCAGCCCCAGCATTTT. Amino acid sequence: CASSLSGDQPQHF. The gene calls are TRBV7-8 and TRBJ1-5; D is possibly TRBD1 (6 bases). The CDR3 sequence is 13 residues long. Germline assignment: CDR1 SGHVS and CDR2 FQNEAQ. Trimming pared 3 bases from V and 5 bases from J, leaving 8 bases between.